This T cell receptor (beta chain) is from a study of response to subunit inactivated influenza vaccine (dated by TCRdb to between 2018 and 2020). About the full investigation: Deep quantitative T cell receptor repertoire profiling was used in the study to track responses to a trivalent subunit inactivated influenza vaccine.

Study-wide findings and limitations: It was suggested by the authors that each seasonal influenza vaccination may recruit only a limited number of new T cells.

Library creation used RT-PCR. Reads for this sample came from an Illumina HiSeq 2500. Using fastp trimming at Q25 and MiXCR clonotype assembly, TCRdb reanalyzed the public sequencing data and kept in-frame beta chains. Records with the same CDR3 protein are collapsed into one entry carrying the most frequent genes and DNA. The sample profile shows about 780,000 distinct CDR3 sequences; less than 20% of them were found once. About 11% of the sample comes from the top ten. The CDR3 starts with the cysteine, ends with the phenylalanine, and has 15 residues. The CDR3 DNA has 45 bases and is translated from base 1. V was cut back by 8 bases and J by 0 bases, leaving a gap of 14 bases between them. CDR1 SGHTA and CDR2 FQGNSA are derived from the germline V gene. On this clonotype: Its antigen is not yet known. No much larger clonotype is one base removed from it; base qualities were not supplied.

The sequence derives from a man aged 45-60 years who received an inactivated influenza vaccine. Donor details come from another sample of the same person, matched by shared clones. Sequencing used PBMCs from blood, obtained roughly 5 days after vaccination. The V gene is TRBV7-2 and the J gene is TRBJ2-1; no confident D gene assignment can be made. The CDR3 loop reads CASHLGSSSYNEQFF. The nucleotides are TGTGCCAGCCATCTCGGCTCGAGCTCCTACAATGAGCAGTTCTTC.